One and the same sample provided the 16 T cell receptor beta chains below, sequenced in a study of early T cells in non-severe SARS-CoV-2 infection. TCRdb ran MiXCR on the 5' RACE reads and lists one entry per CDR3 protein. Here the sample spans more than 70,000 distinct CDR3 sequences, 9% to 15% being singletons. The sequencing input was whole blood. These TCRs come from an adult who was a healthcare worker with PCR-confirmed SARS-CoV-2 infection or an uninfected control (not recorded which).

The genes are TRBV4-3 and TRBJ2-7; 8 bases map to TRBD1. CDR1 is LGHNA and CDR2 is YSLEER in the germline V gene. CDR3 length: 14 amino acids. V was clipped by 3 bases and J by 4 bases; unmatched bases: 5. This chain's CDR3 is CASSQATGAYEQYF. For the CDR3, the DNA is TGCGCCAGCAGCCAGGCGACAGGGGCGTACGAGCAGTACTTC.

A few counts support this clonotype. The J gene is TRBJ1-4, the V gene TRBV2; 9 bases fit TRBD1. The CDR3 has 14 residues. The trim removed 5 bases at V and 6 bases at J, leaving 4 bases unmatched. Germline V gene data show CDR1 as SNHLY and CDR2 as FYNNEI. The CDR3 region is CASSSQGADEKLFF. CDR3 nucleotides: TGTGCCAGCAGTTCACAGGGGGCTGATGAAAAACTGTTTTTT.

This rearrangement joins TRBV19 to TRBJ1-6; unclear D gene. From germline, CDR1 is LNHDA and CDR2 SQIVND (reference sequence). The CDR3 contains 12 residues. The V end lost 3 bases, the J end lost 7 bases, and 4 bases lay between the germline ends. This chain's CDR3 is CASSIANSPLHF. The CDR3 DNA reads TGTGCCAGTAGTATTGCCAATTCACCCCTCCACTTT.

This clonotype was found a few times. The CDR3 DNA sequence: TGCGCCAGCAGCTTGGACCGCCGGGATACGCAGTATTTT. The encoded protein is CASSLDRRDTQYF. This sequence joins TRBV5-1 and TRBJ2-3; no clear D. Germline V lookup: CDR1 SGHRS, CDR2 YFSETQ. CDR3 length: 13 amino acids. Trimming cost V 0 bases and J 6 bases, with 8 bases left between them.

This clonotype occurred many times. The chain combines TRBV4-2 with TRBJ2-1; D could derive from TRBD1 or TRBD2 (6 bases each). From germline, CDR1 is LGHNA and CDR2 YNFKEQ. Trimming cost V 4 bases and J 8 bases, with 21 bases left between them. The CDR3 runs to 16 residues. This CDR3 reads CASSPRGDPRSDEQFF. CDR3 DNA sequence: TGTGCCAGCAGCCCTAGGGGGGACCCCAGGAGCGATGAGCAGTTCTTC.

This clonotype was picked up a small number of times. J is TRBJ2-5 and V is TRBV29-1; D tentatively reads TRBD1 or TRBD2 (5 bases each). The CDR3 is 12 residues long. Germline CDR1 reads SQVTM; CDR2 reads ANQGSEA. Trimming pared 6 bases from V and 3 bases from J, leaving 11 bases between. The CDR3 bases are TGCAGCGTCTATCGGGACGAAGAGACCCAGTACTTC. Translating gives CSVYRDEETQYF.

On this clonotype itself: A much larger clonotype is one base distant, so this may be a read error. V is TRBV11-2 and J is TRBJ1-2; D is perhaps TRBD1 (6 bases). V was pared by 5 bases and J by 6 bases, with 22 bases between. Per germline, CDR1 SGHAT and CDR2 FQNNGV. This CDR3 comprises 16 residues. In DNA, the CDR3 is TGTGCCAGCAGCACAGGGACGACAGGTGGAGGGCATGGCTACACCTTC. Its protein is CASSTGTTGGGHGYTF.

In this sample, this clonotype turned up many times. The DNA for the CDR3 is TGTGCCAGCAGCCCACCCGGACTAGCAAATTTCTACAATGAGCAGTTCTTC. It translates to CASSPPGLANFYNEQFF. The genes are TRBV5-6 and TRBJ2-1; 8 bases align to TRBD2. Germline V gene lookup returns CDR1 SGHDT and CDR2 YYEEEE. The CDR3 loop spans 17 amino acids. V lost 4 bases and J lost 3; bases outside the gene matches: 12.

The rearrangement uses TRBV7-3 and TRBJ2-7; 10 bases match TRBD2. The CDR3 is 16 amino acids. The V gene end was trimmed by 3 bases and the J gene end by 5 bases; junction bases not matched to a gene: 10. CDR1 and CDR2 (germline): SGHTA, FQGTGA. The CDR3 loop is CASSLDRASGRHEQYF. DNA for the CDR3: TGTGCCAGCAGCTTGGATAGGGCTAGCGGGAGACACGAGCAGTACTTC.

V and J are TRBV15 and TRBJ2-7; D call uncertain. There are 12 residues in the CDR3. Trimming pared 3 bases from V and 7 bases from J, leaving 10 bases between. Germline CDR1 LNHNV, CDR2 YYDKDF (reference sequence). CDR3 nucleotides: TGTGCCACCAGCAGTCTACGCTATGAGCAGTACTTC. This encodes CATSSLRYEQYF.

This clonotype has more than one count but fewer than ten. The rearrangement links TRBV7-2 to TRBJ2-7, with TRBD1 matching over 12 bases. Germline loops: CDR1 SGHTA, CDR2 FQGNSA. CDR3 length: 14 amino acids. With V trimmed by 4 bases and J by 4 bases, 2 bases remained unmatched. The CDR3 DNA sequence: TGTGCCAGCAGCTGGGACAGGGGGCAGTACGAGCAGTACTTC. Its protein is CASSWDRGQYEQYF.

The gene calls are TRBV7-2 and TRBJ2-2; no reliable D call. Trimming cost V 3 bases and J 0 bases, with 8 bases left between them. CDR1 and CDR2 from the germline V gene are SGHTA and FQGNSA. CDR3 length equals 15 residues. DNA of the CDR3: TGTGCCAGCAGCTTTTTTCTGTCGAACACCGGGGAGCTGTTTTTT. Its translation is CASSFFLSNTGELFF.

This clonotype appeared a few times. V and J are TRBV20-1 and TRBJ1-5, with no clear D. This CDR3 comprises 15 residues. Germline V gives CDR1 DFQATT, CDR2 SNEGSKA (reference sequence). Trimming left V 4 bases short and J 3 bases short, with 16 bases between. The CDR3 DNA reads TGCAGTGCTATAGAGGGCCCTTCTCTCAATCAGCCCCAGCATTTT. This codes for CSAIEGPSLNQPQHF.

This clonotype was seen a handful of times. The J gene is TRBJ2-7, the V gene TRBV7-9; TRBD2 matches 12 bases. Germline values: CDR1 SEHNR, CDR2 FQNEAQ (reference sequence). V lost 4 bases to trimming and J lost 4 bases; unmatched junction nucleotides: 11. The CDR3 has 17 amino acids. The CDR3 DNA reads as TGTGCCAGCAGCTATTCTAGCGGGAGGGCACACCCGTACGAGCAGTACTTC. Its translation is CASSYSSGRAHPYEQYF.

In this sample, this clonotype turned up a few times. This rearrangement joins TRBV7-2 to TRBJ1-6, with 8 bases that match TRBD1. The CDR3 spans 15 residues. The V gene's germline CDR1 is SGHTA and CDR2 FQGNSA. The V and J ends lost 2 bases and 10 bases, in that order; junction bases with no gene match: 7. CDR3 nucleotides: TGTGCCAGCAGCTTATCCGCACAGGGGGGATCACCCCTCCACTTT. Protein: CASSLSAQGGSPLHF.

The rearrangement joins TRBV7-3 to TRBJ1-1, with D possibly TRBD1 on 5 matching bases. Germline-derived CDR1 and CDR2 are SGHTA and FQGTGA. V gave up 4 bases and J gave up 3 bases, with 15 bases separating them. The CDR3 has 15 amino acids. The CDR3 coding sequence is TGTGCCAGCAGCTCCTCCGGGGCAGGGTACACTGAAGCTTTCTTT. Its translation: CASSSSGAGYTEAFF.